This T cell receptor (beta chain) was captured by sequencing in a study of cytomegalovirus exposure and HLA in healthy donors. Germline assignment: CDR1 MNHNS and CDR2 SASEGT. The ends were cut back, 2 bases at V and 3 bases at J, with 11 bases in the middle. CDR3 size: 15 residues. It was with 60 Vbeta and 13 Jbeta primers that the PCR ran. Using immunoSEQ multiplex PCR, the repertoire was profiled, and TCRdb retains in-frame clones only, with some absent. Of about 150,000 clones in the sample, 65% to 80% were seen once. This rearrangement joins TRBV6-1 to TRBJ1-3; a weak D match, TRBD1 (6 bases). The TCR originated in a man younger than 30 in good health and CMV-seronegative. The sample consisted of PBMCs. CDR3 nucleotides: TGTGCCAGCAGTGAATTAGGGGGTCTTGGAAACACCATATATTTT. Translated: CASSELGGLGNTIYF.